Sequencing of this T cell receptor (beta chain) was carried out in a study of T-cell reconstitution after alpha-beta-depleted transplantation in children. This sample's TCRbeta library carried unique molecular identifier barcodes. TCRdb passed the PCR reads through MiXCR, listing each CDR3 protein once. Of about 240,000 distinct CDR3 sequences in the sample, around 12% are singletons; the top ten hold 2% to 3%. V lost 4 bases, J lost 6 bases, and 12 bases lay in between. CDR1 is DFQATT and CDR2 is SNEGSKA in the germline V gene (reference sequence). This CDR3 is 12 amino acids long. This clonotype came up a few times.

The genes are TRBV20-1 and TRBJ1-2; no clear D. The receptor's source is a human donor who donated a stem cell graft to a child with acute lymphoblastic leukemia. The specimen was PBMCs from the stem cell graft donor, collected from the stem cell graft. The CDR3 loop reads CSANFLGHGYTF. CDR3 sequence (DNA): TGCAGTGCTAATTTTCTAGGTCATGGCTACACCTTC.